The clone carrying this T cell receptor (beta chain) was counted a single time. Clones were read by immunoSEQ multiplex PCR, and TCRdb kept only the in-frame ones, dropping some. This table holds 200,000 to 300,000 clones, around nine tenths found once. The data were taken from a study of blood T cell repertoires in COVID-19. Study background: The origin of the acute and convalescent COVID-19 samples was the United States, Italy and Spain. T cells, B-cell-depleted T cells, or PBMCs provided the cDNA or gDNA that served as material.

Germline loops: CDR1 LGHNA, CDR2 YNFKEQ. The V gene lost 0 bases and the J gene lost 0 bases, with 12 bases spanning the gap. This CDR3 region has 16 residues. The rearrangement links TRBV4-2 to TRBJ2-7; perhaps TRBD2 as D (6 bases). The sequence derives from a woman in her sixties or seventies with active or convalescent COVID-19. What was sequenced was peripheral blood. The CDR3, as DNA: TGTGCCAGCAGCCAAGATAGTTCGCGGGGCTCCTACGAGCAGTACTTC. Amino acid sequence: CASSQDSSRGSYEQYF.